Below, one T cell receptor (beta chain) is given with its context. The antigen is not known. This sample was included in a study of OX40 agonist ivuxolimab in advanced cancers. Study details: A diagnosis of hepatocellular carcinoma, melanoma, renal cell or head and neck cancer was present in dose-escalation patients.

Repertoires were generated with immunoSEQ multiplex PCR, while TCRdb's copy carries only in-frame clones and drops some. The data show some 72,000 clones, approximately 90% seen once. Regarding the study as a whole: With doses of 0.1 to 3.0 mg/kg, CD4+ and CD8+ blood T cells had undergone clonal expansion by week 6.

The source material was CD4+ or CD8+ T cells sorted from blood, sampled in a trial of the OX40 agonist ivuxolimab. The clonotype comes from an adult with an advanced solid tumor such as melanoma, head and neck, liver or kidney cancer.

CDR3 in amino acids: CSVRHFNYGYTF. In nucleotides, the CDR3 is TGCAGCGTCCGCCACTTCAACTATGGCTACACCTTC. The chain has TRBV29-1 and TRBJ1-2; no clear D. V was clipped by 6 bases and J by 2 bases, with 10 bases between them. In germline, CDR1 is SQVTM, CDR2 ANQGSEA. The CDR3 is made up of 12 amino acids.